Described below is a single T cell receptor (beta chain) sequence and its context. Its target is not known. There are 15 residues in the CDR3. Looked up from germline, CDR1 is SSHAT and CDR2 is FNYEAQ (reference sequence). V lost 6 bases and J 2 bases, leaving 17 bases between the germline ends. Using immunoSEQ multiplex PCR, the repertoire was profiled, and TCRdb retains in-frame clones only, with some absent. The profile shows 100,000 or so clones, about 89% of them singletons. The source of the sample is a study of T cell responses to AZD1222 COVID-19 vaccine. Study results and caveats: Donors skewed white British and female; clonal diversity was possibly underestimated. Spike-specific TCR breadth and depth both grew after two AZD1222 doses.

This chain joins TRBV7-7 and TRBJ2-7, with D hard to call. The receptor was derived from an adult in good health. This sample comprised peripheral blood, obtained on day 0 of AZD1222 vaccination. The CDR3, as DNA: TGTGCCAGCAGTCCCACCTTCACGAGAACCTACGAGCAGTACTTC. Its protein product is CASSPTFTRTYEQYF.